These 21 T cell receptor beta chains originate from one sample sequenced in a study of T cell repertoires in aging, cancer and after chemotherapy (dated by TCRdb to the late 2010s). The run used an Illumina MiSeq. Rearranged TRB sequences spanning V, D and J segments were amplified in a multiplex touch-down PCR with a mixed TRB-A/B primer pool. TCRdb reworked the public reads: Q25 trimming with fastp, MiXCR clone assembly, productive beta chains retained. Rows are unified per CDR3 protein, each entry keeping the most common DNA and genes. In this sample the table shows approximately 9,500 distinct CDR3 sequences, 25% to 30% of which occur a single time. Jointly, the top ten make up about 1.2% of the sample. Genomic DNA extracted from peripheral blood, rather than sorted cells or RNA, was used as the source for amplification of TCR beta rearrangements. Material for sequencing was blood. These receptors were taken from a human donor in good health.

This rearrangement joins TRBV25-1 to TRBJ2-4; 8 nucleotides agree with TRBD1. The CDR3 is 16 amino acids. Germline-derived CDR1 and CDR2 are MGHDK and SYGVNS. The J segment lost 0 bases and the V segment lost 3 bases, leaving 4 bases of the junction unmatched. CDR3 region: CASSDPGTGAKNIQYF. DNA of the CDR3: TGTGCCAGCAGTGATCCCGGGACAGGAGCCAAAAACATTCAGTACTTC. The full variable domain, its missing parts supplied by reference TRBV25-1 and TRBJ2-4, is EADIYQTPRYLVIGTGKKITLECSQTMGHDKMYWYQQDPGMELHLIHYSYGVNSTEKGDLSSESTVSRIRTEHFPLTLESARPSHTSQYLCASSDPGTGAKNIQYFGAGTRLSVL.

This clonotype has a handful of counts. The chain is built from TRBV28 and TRBJ2-7; 9 nucleotides align to TRBD1. V lost 6 bases and J lost 2; bases outside the gene matches: 11. This CDR3 is 16 amino acids long. Germline V gives CDR1 MDHEN, CDR2 SYDVKM. CDR3 sequence reads: CASRGSRDRATYEQYF. CDR3 bases: TGTGCCAGCAGGGGAAGCCGGGACAGGGCTACCTACGAGCAGTACTTC.

There are a few counts of this clonotype. V is TRBV20-1 and J is TRBJ2-5; TRBD2 is a possible D gene (5 bases). Between the trimmed V and J ends, which lost 2 bases and 3 bases, there was a span of 13 bases. CDR1 and CDR2 from the germline V gene are DFQATT and SNEGSKA (reference sequence). The CDR3 length is 14 residues. The CDR3 sequence: CSARTGGLKETQYF. The CDR3 coding sequence is TGCAGTGCTAGAACCGGCGGACTTAAAGAGACCCAGTACTTC.

The chain recombines TRBV19 with TRBJ2-1; 15 nucleotides align to TRBD2. V gave up 6 bases and J gave up 2 bases; unmatched junction bases: 5. Per germline, CDR1 LNHDA and CDR2 SQIVND (reference sequence). The length of the CDR3 is 17 residues. CDR3 protein: CASSRRTSGRAYNEQFF. The CDR3 nucleotides are TGTGCCAGTAGCCGAAGGACTAGCGGGAGGGCCTACAATGAGCAGTTCTTC.

The chain carries TRBV5-1 and TRBJ2-2; 7 positions agree with TRBD2. The CDR3 loop spans 19 amino acids. J gave up 5 bases and V 1 base, and 17 bases lay outside the gene matches. Germline CDR1 is SGHRS and CDR2 is YFSETQ. The CDR3 DNA reads TGCGCCAGCAGCTTGTATGCTAGCGGTAACCCTTTAGGAACCGGGGAGCTGTTTTTT. Encoded protein: CASSLYASGNPLGTGELFF. The full variable domain, in which reference TRBV5-1 and TRBJ2-2 provide the parts outside the CDR3, is KAGVTQTPRYLIKTRGQQVTLSCSPISGHRSVSWYQQTPGQGLQFLFEYFSETQRNKGNFPGRFSGRQFSNSRSEMNVSTLELGDSALYLCASSLYASGNPLGTGELFFGEGSRLTVL.

Turning to this clonotype: With a much larger clone just one base away, this may be a read error. The genes are TRBV6-5 and TRBJ1-2, with no clear D. Germline lookup yields CDR1 MNHEY and CDR2 SVGAGI. The CDR3 is 12 residues long. The DNA of the CDR3 is TGTGCCAGCAGCTCTTATAACTATAGCTACACCTTC. Translating it yields CASSSYNYSYTF.

CDR3 coding DNA: TGTGCCAGCTCACCCGAGGACAGTGGAGCCCAGCCCCAGCATTTT. Translation: CASSPEDSGAQPQHF. The chain has TRBV18 and TRBJ1-5; D may be TRBD1 (6 bases). Trimming removed 3 bases at V and 7 bases at J, with 16 bases between. Germline values: CDR1 KGHSH, CDR2 LQKENI. This CDR3 spans 15 amino acids.

The chain links TRBV6-5 to TRBJ1-1, with TRBD1 identical over 11 bases. The CDR3 spans 13 residues. Germline trimming cut 6 bases from V and 5 bases from J; bases unmatched to any gene: 2. Germline V gene sequence: CDR1 MNHEY, CDR2 SVGAGI. The CDR3 DNA is TGTGCCAGCAGGGGACAGGGGGTAACTGAAGCTTTCTTT. Translating it yields CASRGQGVTEAFF.

By sample fraction, this clonotype is medium-sized (0.01 to 0.1%). The J gene is TRBJ2-2, the V gene TRBV29-1; 10 bases align to TRBD2. The CDR3 loop spans 13 amino acids. V trimming: 8 bases; J trimming: 6 bases; junction bases outside the gene matches: 6. Germline values: CDR1 SQVTM, CDR2 ANQGSEA. The CDR3 DNA reads as TGCAGCTTTACTAGCGGGGATGCCGGGGAGCTGTTTTTT. It codes for CSFTSGDAGELFF.

Regarding this clonotype: Mismatch with germline at one junction end may stem from a read error. The V and J genes are TRBV20-1 and TRBJ1-2, with 7 bases matching TRBD1. From germline, CDR1 is DFQATT and CDR2 SNEGSKA (reference sequence). The CDR3 runs 13 residues. Here the CDR3 reads CSMTGSPNYGYAF. The CDR3 coding sequence is TGCAGTATGACAGGGTCGCCCAACTATGGCTACGCCTTC.

The chain carries TRBV27 and TRBJ2-1; TRBD1 or TRBD2 may be the D gene (6 bases each). Germline CDR1 and CDR2: MNHEY and SMNVEV (reference sequence). This CDR3 contains 15 residues. V gave up 3 bases and J gave up 3 bases, with 12 bases separating them. The CDR3 bases are TGTGCCAGCAGTTTGGGGGCGGAGGGCTACAATGAGCAGTTCTTC. This encodes CASSLGAEGYNEQFF.

This clonotype ranks as medium-sized (0.01 to 0.1%). The rearrangement links TRBV7-9 to TRBJ2-3, with D perhaps given as TRBD1 or TRBD2 (5 bases each). CDR1 SEHNR and CDR2 FQNEAQ come from the germline V gene (reference sequence). The CDR3 is 15 amino acids. Trimming cost V 1 base and J 2 bases, with 10 bases left between them. As DNA, the CDR3 is TGTGCCAGCAGCTTAGGGTGGGGGACCACAGATACGCAGTATTTT. The encoded protein is CASSLGWGTTDTQYF.

This clonotype was found once. CDR3 sequence (DNA): TGTGCCACCAGCAGAGATGGGGATGGGGAGACCCAGTACTTC. It is translated as CATSRDGDGETQYF. This chain links TRBV15 with TRBJ2-5, with no clear D. Germline V gene sequence: CDR1 LNHNV, CDR2 YYDKDF (reference sequence). This CDR3 has 14 amino acids. The V end lost 0 bases, the J end lost 5 bases, and 10 bases lay between the germline ends.

This clonotype came up a few times. This rearrangement joins TRBV7-3 to TRBJ2-1; 8 positions match TRBD1. V was clipped by 5 bases and J by 1 base; unmatched bases: 4. The CDR3 has 15 amino acids. The germline gives CDR1 SGHTA, CDR2 FQGTGA. The DNA for the CDR3 is TGTGCCAGCAGCCCGGACAGGGCGTCCTACAATGAGCAGTTCTTC. Protein sequence: CASSPDRASYNEQFF.

This clonotype ranks as medium-sized. V is TRBV12-3 or TRBV12-4 and J is TRBJ2-5; D is uncertain. The CDR3 loop spans 11 amino acids. Trimming removed 7 bases at V and 5 bases at J, with 8 bases between. This CDR3 reads CASTDLETQYF. CDR3 DNA sequence: TGTGCCAGCACCGATCTCGAGACCCAGTACTTC.

The J gene is TRBJ1-6, the V gene TRBV5-4; D gene uncertain. Trimming removed 2 bases from V and 8 bases from J, with 11 bases in between. The germline V gene encodes CDR1 SGHNT and CDR2 YYREEE (reference sequence). The CDR3 consists of 14 residues. The CDR3 bases are TGTGCCAGCAGCTTCGTGGGCTGGGATTCACCCCTCCACTTT. Its translation is CASSFVGWDSPLHF.

This clonotype showed up just a few times. The chain has TRBV7-9 and TRBJ2-1; D possibly corresponds to TRBD1 (5 bases). Germline CDR1 SEHNR, CDR2 FQNEAQ (reference sequence). The CDR3 spans 15 residues. Trimming removed 5 bases from V and 3 bases from J, with 14 bases in between. CDR3: CASSVQATLYNEQFF. In DNA, the CDR3 is TGTGCCAGCAGCGTACAGGCCACGCTCTACAATGAGCAGTTCTTC.

This clonotype was seen a single time. A much more abundant neighbour one base away suggests this may be a read error. The chain carries TRBV5-6 and TRBJ2-7, with 9 bases fitting TRBD2. CDR1 is SGHDT, CDR2 YYEEEE, per germline. CDR3 length equals 14 residues. CDR3 in amino acids: CTSSLAGGSYEQYF. The CDR3 region has the DNA TGTACCAGCAGCTTGGCGGGAGGGTCCTACGAGCAGTACTTC.

Only one count was recorded for this clonotype. The chain uses TRBV7-4 and TRBJ2-3; D unclear. CDR3 length: 15 residues. Germline V gene sequence: CDR1 SGHVT, CDR2 SQSDAQ. V lost 4 bases and J lost 4, with 15 bases in between. The CDR3 loop reads CASSSFSRSADTQYF. CDR3 nucleotides: TGTGCCAGCAGCTCATTCTCAAGGTCGGCAGATACGCAGTATTTT.

This rearrangement joins TRBV11-3 to TRBJ2-1; 9 bases agree with TRBD1. This CDR3 comprises 14 residues. CDR1 SGHNT and CDR2 YENEEA come from the germline V gene. V was pared by 5 bases and J by 4 bases, with 3 bases of the junction left unmatched. CDR3 in amino acids: CASSTGTGYNEQFF. CDR3 coding DNA: TGTGCCAGCAGCACCGGGACAGGGTACAATGAGCAGTTCTTC. The variable domain in full, completed from reference TRBV11-3 and TRBJ2-1, reads EAGVVQSPRYKIIEKKQPVAFWCNPISGHNTLYWYLQNLGQGPELLIRYENEEAVDDSQLPKDRFSAERLKGVDSTLKIQPAELGDSAVYLCASSTGTGYNEQFFGPGTRLTVL.

Of note for this clonotype: A read error may be the cause here, since a much bigger clone is one base away. The rearrangement joins TRBV11-2 to TRBJ2-7; possible D gene TRBD2, 6 bases. Trimming took off 1 base at V and 1 base at J, with 14 bases between the two ends. The CDR3 runs to 16 residues. Germline CDR1 SGHAT, CDR2 FQNNGV. The CDR3 region is CASSLVAAGLSYEQYF. The CDR3 DNA is TGTGCCAGCAGCTTAGTAGCGGCAGGGCTATCCTACGAGCAGTACTTC.